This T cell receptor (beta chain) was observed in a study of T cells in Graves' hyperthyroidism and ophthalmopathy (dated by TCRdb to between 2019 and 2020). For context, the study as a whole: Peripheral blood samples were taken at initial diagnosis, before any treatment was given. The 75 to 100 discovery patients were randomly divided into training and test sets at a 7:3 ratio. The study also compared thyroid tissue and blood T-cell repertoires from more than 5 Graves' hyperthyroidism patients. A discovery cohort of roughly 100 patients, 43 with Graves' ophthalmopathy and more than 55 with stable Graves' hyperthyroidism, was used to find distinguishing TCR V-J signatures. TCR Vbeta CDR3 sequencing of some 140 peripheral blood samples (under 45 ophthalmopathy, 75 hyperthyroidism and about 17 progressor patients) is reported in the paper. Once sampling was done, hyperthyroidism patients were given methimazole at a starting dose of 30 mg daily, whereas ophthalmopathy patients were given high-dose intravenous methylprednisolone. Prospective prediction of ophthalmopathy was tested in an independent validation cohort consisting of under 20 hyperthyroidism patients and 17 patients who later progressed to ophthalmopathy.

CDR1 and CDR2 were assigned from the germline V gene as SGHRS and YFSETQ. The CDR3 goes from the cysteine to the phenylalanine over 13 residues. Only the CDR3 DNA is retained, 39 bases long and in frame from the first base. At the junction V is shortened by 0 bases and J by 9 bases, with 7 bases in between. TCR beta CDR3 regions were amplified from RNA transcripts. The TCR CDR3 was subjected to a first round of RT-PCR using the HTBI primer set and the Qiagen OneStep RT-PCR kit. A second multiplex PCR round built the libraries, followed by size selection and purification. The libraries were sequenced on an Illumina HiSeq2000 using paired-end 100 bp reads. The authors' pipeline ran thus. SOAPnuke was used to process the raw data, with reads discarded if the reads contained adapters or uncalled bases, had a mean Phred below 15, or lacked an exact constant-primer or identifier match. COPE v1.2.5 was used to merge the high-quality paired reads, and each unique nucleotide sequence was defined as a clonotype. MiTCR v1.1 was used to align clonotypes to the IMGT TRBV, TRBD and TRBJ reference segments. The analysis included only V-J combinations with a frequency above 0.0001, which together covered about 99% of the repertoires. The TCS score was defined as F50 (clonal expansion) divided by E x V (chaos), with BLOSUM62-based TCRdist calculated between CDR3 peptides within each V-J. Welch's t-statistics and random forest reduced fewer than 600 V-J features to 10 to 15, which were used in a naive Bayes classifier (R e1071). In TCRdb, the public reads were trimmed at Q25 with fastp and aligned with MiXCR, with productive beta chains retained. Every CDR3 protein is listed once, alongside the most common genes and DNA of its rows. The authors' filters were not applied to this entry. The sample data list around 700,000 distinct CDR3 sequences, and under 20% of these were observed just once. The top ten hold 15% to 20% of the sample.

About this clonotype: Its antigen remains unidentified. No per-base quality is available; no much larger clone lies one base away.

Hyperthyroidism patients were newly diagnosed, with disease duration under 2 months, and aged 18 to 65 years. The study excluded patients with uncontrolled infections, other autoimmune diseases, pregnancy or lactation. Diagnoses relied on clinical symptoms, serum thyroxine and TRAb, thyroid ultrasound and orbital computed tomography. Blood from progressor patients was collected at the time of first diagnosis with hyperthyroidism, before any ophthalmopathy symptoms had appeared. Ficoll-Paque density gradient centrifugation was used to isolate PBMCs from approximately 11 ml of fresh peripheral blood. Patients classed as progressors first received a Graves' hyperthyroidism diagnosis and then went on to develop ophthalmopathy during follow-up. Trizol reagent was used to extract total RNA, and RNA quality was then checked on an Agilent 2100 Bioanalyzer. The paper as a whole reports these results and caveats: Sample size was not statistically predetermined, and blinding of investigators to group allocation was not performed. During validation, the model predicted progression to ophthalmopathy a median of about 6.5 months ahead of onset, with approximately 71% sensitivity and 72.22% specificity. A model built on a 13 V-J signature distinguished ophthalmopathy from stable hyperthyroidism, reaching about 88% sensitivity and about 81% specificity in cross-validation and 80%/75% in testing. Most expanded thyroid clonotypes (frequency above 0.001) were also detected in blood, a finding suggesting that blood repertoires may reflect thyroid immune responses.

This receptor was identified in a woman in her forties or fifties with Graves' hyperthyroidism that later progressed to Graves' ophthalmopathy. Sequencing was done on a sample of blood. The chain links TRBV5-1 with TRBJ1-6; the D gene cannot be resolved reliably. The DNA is TGCGCCAGCAGCTTGGCGGCCGGTTCACCCCTCCACTTT. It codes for CASSLAAGSPLHF. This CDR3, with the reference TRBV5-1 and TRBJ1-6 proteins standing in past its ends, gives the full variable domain KAGVTQTPRYLIKTRGQQVTLSCSPISGHRSVSWYQQTPGQGLQFLFEYFSETQRNKGNFPGRFSGRQFSNSRSEMNVSTLELGDSALYLCASSLAAGSPLHFGNGTRLTVT.